The present TCR beta chain was sequenced within a study of T cells in Graves' hyperthyroidism and ophthalmopathy. Study findings and constraints: Within blood appeared most thyroid clonotypes that had expanded above 0.001.

TCR beta CDR3 sequences were amplified from RNA transcripts. Using the HTBI primer set, a first-round RT-PCR was run on the TCR CDR3. TCRdb analysed the multiplex PCR reads with MiXCR anew, one entry per CDR3 protein. The sample has about 360,000 distinct CDR3 sequences, 15% to 19% seen once; the top ten hold 25% to 35%. Each diagnosis was grounded in clinical symptoms, serum thyroxine and TRAb, thyroid ultrasound, and orbital computed tomography. The germline gives CDR1 LGHNA, CDR2 YSLEER. The V end was cut by 4 bases, the J end by 8 bases, with 11 bases between. This CDR3 has 13 amino acids. On this clonotype itself: Its antigen is not identified.

The chain is built from TRBV4-3 and TRBJ1-4; D not certain. This sequence was found in a woman aged 18-29 years with Graves' hyperthyroidism that later progressed to Graves' ophthalmopathy. The sequenced material came from blood. The CDR3 reads CASSPGRWEKLFF. The CDR3 DNA sequence: TGCGCCAGCAGCCCCGGAAGGTGGGAAAAACTGTTTTTT.